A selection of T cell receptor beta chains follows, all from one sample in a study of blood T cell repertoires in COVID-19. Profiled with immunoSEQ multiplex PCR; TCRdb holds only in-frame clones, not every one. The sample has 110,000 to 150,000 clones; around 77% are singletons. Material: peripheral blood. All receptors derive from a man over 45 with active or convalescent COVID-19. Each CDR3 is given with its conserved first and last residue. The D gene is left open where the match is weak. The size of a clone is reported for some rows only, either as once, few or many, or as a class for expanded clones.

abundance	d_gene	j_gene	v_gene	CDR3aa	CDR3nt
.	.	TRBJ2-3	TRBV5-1	CASSSTGDTQYF	TGCGCCAGCAGCTCCACAGGGGATACGCAGTATTTT
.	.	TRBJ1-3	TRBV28	CASSLQSRNTIYF	TGTGCCAGCAGTTTACAGTCTCGCAACACCATATATTTT
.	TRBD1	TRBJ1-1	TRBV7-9	CASRTDREITEAFF	TGTGCCAGCCGTACCGACAGGGAGATCACTGAAGCTTTCTTT
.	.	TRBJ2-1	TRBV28	CASSLFRGTGIYNEQFF	TGTGCCAGCAGTTTATTTCGCGGGACGGGGATTTACAATGAGCAGTTCTTC
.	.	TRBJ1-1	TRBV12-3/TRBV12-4	CASSWGQNTEAFF	TGTGCCAGCAGTTGGGGGCAGAACACTGAAGCTTTCTTT
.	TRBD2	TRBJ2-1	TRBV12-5	CASGLGLAGSNEQFF	TGTGCTAGTGGTTTGGGACTAGCGGGCTCCAATGAGCAGTTCTTC
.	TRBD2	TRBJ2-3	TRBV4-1	CASSQTSVTDTQYF	TGCGCCAGCAGCCAAACTAGCGTCACAGATACGCAGTATTTT
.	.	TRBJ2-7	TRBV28	CASSSLETYEQYF	TGTGCCAGCAGTTCTCTAGAGACCTACGAGCAGTACTTC
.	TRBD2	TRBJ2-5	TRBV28	CASSWTSGPQETQYF	TGTGCCAGCAGTTGGACTAGCGGGCCTCAAGAGACCCAGTACTTC
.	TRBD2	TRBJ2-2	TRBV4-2	CASSPGGNTGELFF	TGTGCCAGCAGCCCGGGAGGAAACACCGGGGAGCTGTTTTTT
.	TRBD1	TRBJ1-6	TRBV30	CAWSPPYFGQGSSSPLHF	TGTGCCTGGAGTCCACCTTACTTCGGACAGGGCAGTAGCTCACCCCTCCACTTT
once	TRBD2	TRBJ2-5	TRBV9	CASSVGGGETQYF	TGTGCCAGCAGCGTAGGCGGGGGAGAGACCCAGTACTTC
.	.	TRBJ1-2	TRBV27	CASSFYRKGYGYTF	TGTGCCAGCAGTTTTTACAGGAAGGGCTATGGCTACACCTTC
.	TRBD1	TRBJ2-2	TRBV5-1	CASSSTGGLNTGELFF	TGCGCCAGCAGCTCCACAGGGGGCTTGAACACCGGGGAGCTGTTTTTT
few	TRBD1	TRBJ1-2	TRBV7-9	CASSLIGQGAEGYTF	TGTGCCAGCAGCTTAATAGGACAGGGGGCTGAGGGCTACACCTTC
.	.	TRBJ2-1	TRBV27	CASSLSSSVNNEQFF	TGTGCCAGCAGTTTATCTTCTAGCGTGAACAATGAGCAGTTCTTC
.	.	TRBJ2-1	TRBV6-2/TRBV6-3	CASSYAAYNEQFF	TGTGCCAGCAGTTACGCAGCCTACAATGAGCAGTTCTTC
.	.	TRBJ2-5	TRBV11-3	CASSLGRETQYF	TGTGCCAGCAGCTTAGGTCGGGAGACCCAGTACTTC
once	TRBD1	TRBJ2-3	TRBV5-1	CASSLGPGQGTDTQYF	TGCGCCAGCAGCTTGGGTCCGGGACAGGGCACAGATACGCAGTATTTT
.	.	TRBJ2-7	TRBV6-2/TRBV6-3	CASSAGFYEQYF	TGTGCCAGCAGTGCAGGATTCTACGAGCAGTACTTC
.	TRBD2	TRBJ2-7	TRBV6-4	CASSDSGREAAYEQYF	TGTGCCAGCAGTGACTCGGGGCGGGAGGCGGCCTACGAGCAGTACTTC
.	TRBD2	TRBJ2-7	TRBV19	CASSAQGLAEYWEQYF	TGTGCCAGTAGTGCCCAGGGACTAGCGGAATATTGGGAGCAGTACTTC
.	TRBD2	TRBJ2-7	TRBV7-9	CASSSYQREYYYEQYF	TGTGCCAGCAGCTCCTACCAGCGGGAGTACTACTACGAGCAGTACTTC
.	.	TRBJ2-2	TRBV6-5	CASSYSAGNTGELFF	TGTGCCAGCAGTTACTCGGCAGGGAACACCGGGGAGCTGTTTTTT
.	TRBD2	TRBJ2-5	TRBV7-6	CASSPLAGSQKTQYF	TGTGCCAGCAGCCCACTAGCGGGATCTCAGAAGACCCAGTACTTC
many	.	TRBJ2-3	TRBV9	CASSYPEGGGYQAYTDTQYF	TGTGCCAGCAGCTACCCAGAGGGGGGAGGGTACCAGGCCTACACAGATACGCAGTATTTT
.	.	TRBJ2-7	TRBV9	CASSVGGPVREQYF	TGTGCCAGCAGCGTAGGTGGCCCCGTGCGGGAGCAGTACTTC
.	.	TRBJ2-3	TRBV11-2	CASSLIGGTDTQYF	TGTGCCAGCAGCTTAATCGGAGGCACAGATACGCAGTATTTT
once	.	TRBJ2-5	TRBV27	CASTSSGWQETQYF	TGTGCCAGCACGAGCAGCGGTTGGCAAGAGACCCAGTACTTC
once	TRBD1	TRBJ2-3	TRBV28	CASSLGRGTDTQYF	TGTGCCAGCAGTTTGGGCAGGGGGACAGATACGCAGTATTTT
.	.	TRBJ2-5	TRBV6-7	CASSYSRRQDRGPQETQYF	TGTGCCAGCAGTTACTCGAGACGACAGGATCGGGGTCCACAAGAGACCCAGTACTTC
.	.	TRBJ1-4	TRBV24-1	CATSSGGANEKLFF	TGTGCCACGTCCTCGGGGGGGGCGAATGAAAAACTGTTTTTT
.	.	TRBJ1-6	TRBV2	CASSVGSSYNSPLHF	TGTGCCAGCAGTGTTGGGAGCTCCTATAATTCACCCCTCCACTTT
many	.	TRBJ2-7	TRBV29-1	CSVELRTETYEQYF	TGCAGCGTTGAATTACGGACAGAAACCTACGAGCAGTACTTC
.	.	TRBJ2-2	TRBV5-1	CASSLESYIGELFF	TGCGCCAGCAGCTTAGAATCGTACATCGGGGAGCTGTTTTTT
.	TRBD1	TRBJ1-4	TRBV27	CASSGTVNNEKLFF	TGTGCCAGCAGCGGGACAGTGAATAATGAAAAACTGTTTTTT
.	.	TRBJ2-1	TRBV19	CASTSSVNEQFF	TGTGCCAGTACCTCCTCGGTCAATGAGCAGTTCTTC
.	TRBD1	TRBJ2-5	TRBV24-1	CATSPGDRGWETQYF	TGTGCCACCAGTCCCGGGGACAGGGGGTGGGAGACCCAGTACTTC
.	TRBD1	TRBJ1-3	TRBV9	CASKGTVDRTIYF	TGTGCCAGCAAAGGGACAGTCGATCGCACCATATATTTT
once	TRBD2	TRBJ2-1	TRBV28	CPSSLIIWGGRGRASYNEQFF	TGTCCCAGCAGTTTAATCATTTGGGGGGGGCGCGGGAGGGCCTCCTACAATGAGCAGTTCTTC
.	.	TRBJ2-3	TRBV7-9	CASSLGPSDTQYF	TGTGCCAGCAGCTTAGGGCCCTCCGATACGCAGTATTTT
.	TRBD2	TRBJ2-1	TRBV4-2	CASSHVRTSGRNEQFF	TGTGCCAGCAGCCATGTAAGGACTAGCGGGAGAAATGAGCAGTTCTTC
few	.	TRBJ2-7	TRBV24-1	CATSDFGLEQYF	TGTGCCACCAGTGATTTTGGGCTCGAGCAGTACTTC
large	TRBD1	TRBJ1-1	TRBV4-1	CASSQGQGGWAFF	TGCGCCAGCAGCCAGGGACAGGGTGGTTGGGCTTTCTTT
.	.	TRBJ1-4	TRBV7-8	CASSLEISSRVEKLFF	TGTGCCAGCAGCTTAGAGATTTCCAGTCGGGTGGAAAAACTGTTTTTT
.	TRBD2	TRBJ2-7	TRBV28	CASRGAGGPGEQYF	TGTGCCAGCAGAGGTGCGGGAGGCCCGGGGGAGCAGTACTTC
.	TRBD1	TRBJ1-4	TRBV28	CASSRQTGADEKLFF	TGTGCCAGCAGCCGCCAGACAGGGGCCGATGAAAAACTGTTTTTT
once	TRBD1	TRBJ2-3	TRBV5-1	CASSLARDRDTQYF	TGCGCCAGCAGCTTGGCCAGGGACAGGGATACGCAGTATTTT
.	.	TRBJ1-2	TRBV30	CAWTTAAGVGYTF	TGTGCCTGGACCACCGCAGCAGGGGTGGGCTACACCTTC